These 30 T cell receptor beta chains share one sample of origin, sequenced in a study of blood T cell repertoires in COVID-19. Sequencing was performed with immunoSEQ multiplex PCR; in TCRdb, only in-frame clones are kept and a portion is missing. Seen here are fewer than 150,000 clones, roughly three quarters observed once, and the top ten hold around 18%. Sequencing used peripheral blood. These receptors all stem from a man older than 75 with acute or convalescent COVID-19.

The chain has TRBV4-2 and TRBJ2-5; a possible D gene is TRBD2 (5 bases). CDR1 LGHNA and CDR2 YNFKEQ come from the germline V gene. V was pared by 0 bases and J by 4 bases, with 9 bases between. The CDR3 runs to 14 residues. This chain's CDR3 is CASSQDGKSETQYF. The CDR3 region has the DNA TGTGCCAGCAGCCAAGACGGGAAGTCAGAGACCCAGTACTTC.

This clone was observed a handful of times. The chain has TRBV7-9 and TRBJ2-2; D not resolved. Germline values: CDR1 SEHNR, CDR2 FQNEAQ (reference sequence). The V and J ends lost 2 bases and 7 bases respectively, with 11 bases between them. The CDR3 consists of 14 residues. CDR3 in amino acids: CASSLSLPGGELFF. The CDR3 DNA is TGTGCCAGCAGCTTATCCCTACCGGGCGGGGAGCTGTTTTTT.

The sample holds one count of this clone. V gene TRBV19 combines with J gene TRBJ2-3; possibly TRBD1 for D (5 bases). The length of the CDR3 is 14 residues. Trimming stripped 4 bases from V and 2 bases from J, with 10 bases between. The germline CDR1 and CDR2 sequences are LNHDA and SQIVND (reference sequence). The CDR3 nucleotides read TGTGCCAGTAGTACTTCCAGGGACACAGATACGCAGTATTTT. Residues: CASSTSRDTDTQYF.

The CDR3 sequence: CASSSIDTQYF. The CDR3 DNA sequence: TGTGCCAGCAGCTCTATCGATACGCAGTATTTT. The chain carries TRBV7-6 and TRBJ2-3; D gene ambiguous. The CDR3 covers 11 residues. Looked up from germline, CDR1 is SGHVS and CDR2 is FNYEAQ. V lost 4 bases to trimming and J lost 6 bases, with 5 bases between them.

The V gene is TRBV28, the J gene TRBJ1-1; 7 bases map to TRBD1. V shed 5 bases, J shed 7 bases, and the junction held 7 bases outside the gene matches. The CDR3 covers 13 residues. Germline CDR1 is MDHEN and CDR2 is SYDVKM. The CDR3 is CASSPMRGREAFF. CDR3 DNA sequence: TGTGCCAGCAGTCCGATGAGGGGGCGTGAAGCTTTCTTT. The variable domain in full, with the rest retrieved from reference TRBV28 and TRBJ1-1, is DVKVTQSSRYLVKRTGEKVFLECVQDMDHENMFWYRQDPGLGLRLIYFSYDVKMKEKGDIPEGYSVSREKKERFSLILESASTNQTSMYLCASSPMRGREAFFGQGTRLTVV.

The chain's CDR3 is CASSLLGGTEAFF. CDR3 DNA: TGTGCCAGCAGCTTGTTGGGGGGGACTGAAGCTTTCTTT. This chain connects TRBV5-8 to TRBJ1-1, with D perhaps TRBD1 (5 bases). Germline V gene sequence: CDR1 SGHTS, CDR2 YDEGEE. The V gene lost 1 base and the J gene lost 5 bases, with 9 bases spanning the gap. The CDR3 sequence is 13 residues long.

The gene calls are TRBV3-1 (or the pseudogene TRBV3-2) and TRBJ1-1, with D perhaps matching TRBD1 (6 bases). The CDR3 is 14 amino acids. V lost 1 base to trimming and J lost 11 bases, with 17 bases between them. Germline V CDR1 and CDR2: LGHDT, YNNKEL (reference sequence). CDR3 DNA sequence: TGTGCCAGCAGCCAAGCTTTAGCCGGACAGACGGCTTTCTTT. Its protein is CASSQALAGQTAFF.

This chain links TRBV11-3 with TRBJ2-5; D is possibly TRBD2 (5 bases). The CDR3 is 13 amino acids. With 1 base removed from V and 5 bases from J, the gap between germline ends came to 8 bases. The germline V gene encodes CDR1 SGHNT and CDR2 YENEEA. The CDR3 reads CASSLVGGETQYF. CDR3 bases: TGTGCCAGCAGCTTAGTTGGCGGGGAGACCCAGTACTTC.

The chain is built from TRBV4-1 and TRBJ2-1; maybe TRBD2 (5 bases). The CDR3 sequence is 14 residues long. Germline CDR1 reads MGHRA; CDR2 reads YSYEKL. V lost 0 bases, J lost 4 bases, and 7 bases lay in between. The DNA for the CDR3 is TGCGCCAGCAGCCAAGAAGAGCGGTACAATGAGCAGTTCTTC. Residues: CASSQEERYNEQFF.

This clone was picked up one time. The V gene is TRBV6-5, the J gene TRBJ1-2; 11 nucleotides match TRBD1. This CDR3 region has 13 residues. Germline V CDR1 and CDR2: MNHEY, SVGAGI. J lost 8 bases, V lost 8 bases, and 7 bases had no gene match. In DNA form, the CDR3 reads TGTGCCAGCGGGGACAGGGGGAGGGACGGCTACACCTTC. The encoded protein is CASGDRGRDGYTF.

The rearrangement links TRBV4-1 to TRBJ2-3; tentatively, D is TRBD1 (5 bases). This CDR3 spans 15 amino acids. Trimming removed 1 base from V and 4 bases from J, with 12 bases in between. Germline values: CDR1 MGHRA, CDR2 YSYEKL. CDR3 in DNA: TGCGCCAGCAGCCAAGGATGGGGCCCCCCAGATACGCAGTATTTT. This gives the protein CASSQGWGPPDTQYF.

This clone was seen only a few times. The chain recombines TRBV2 with TRBJ1-5; 7 bases line up with TRBD1. V gave up 10 bases and J gave up 4 bases; unmatched junction bases: 4. The CDR3 runs to 12 residues. Germline CDR1 SNHLY, CDR2 FYNNEI. The DNA of the CDR3 is TGTGCCACTGCAGGGGGAAATCAGCCCCAGCATTTT. Protein sequence: CATAGGNQPQHF. The full variable domain, completed using reference TRBV2 and TRBJ1-5, is EPEVTQTPSHQVTQMGQEVILRCVPISNHLYFYWYRQILGQKVEFLVSFYNNEISEKSEIFDDQFSVERPDGSNFTLKIRSTKLEDSAMYFCATAGGNQPQHFGDGTRLSIL.

This chain uses TRBV9 with TRBJ1-3, with 7 bases that match TRBD1. The junction had 11 bases not matched to a gene; V was cut back by 4 bases and J by 4 bases. From germline, CDR1 is SGDLS and CDR2 YYNGEE. This CDR3 comprises 16 residues. For the CDR3, the DNA is TGTGCCAGCAGCACAGGGGACGGTAATTTCGGAAACACCATATATTTT. This encodes CASSTGDGNFGNTIYF. The entire variable domain, with the rest obtained from reference TRBV9 and TRBJ1-3, is as follows: DSGVTQTPKHLITATGQRVTLRCSPRSGDLSVYWYQQSLDQGLQFLIQYYNGEERAKGNILERFSAQQFPDLHSELNLSSLELGDSALYFCASSTGDGNFGNTIYFGEGSWLTVV.

This clone was counted only a few times. The J gene is TRBJ1-2, the V gene TRBV6-6; 7 nucleotides align to TRBD1. Germline V gene lookup returns CDR1 MNHNY and CDR2 SVGAGI (reference sequence). V was clipped by 6 bases and J by 1 base; unmatched bases: 5. The CDR3 is 14 residues long. In DNA form, the CDR3 reads TGTGCCAGCAGCTCGACAGGGATTAACTATGGCTACACCTTC. This sequence encodes CASSSTGINYGYTF.

This clone was found many times. The chain uses TRBV5-4 and TRBJ1-6; 8 bases are a match to TRBD1. V lost 0 bases, J lost 6 bases, and 2 bases stayed unmatched. CDR1 is SGHNT, CDR2 YYREEE, per germline (reference sequence). CDR3 length: 15 amino acids. CDR3 region: CASSLGQGFNSPLHF. CDR3 nucleotides: TGTGCCAGCAGCTTGGGACAGGGGTTTAATTCACCCCTCCACTTT.

V and J are TRBV5-4 and TRBJ1-4, with 8 positions matching TRBD1. Germline V gene data show CDR1 as SGHNT and CDR2 as YYREEE (reference sequence). V was pared by 2 bases and J by 4 bases, with 4 bases of the junction left unmatched. The CDR3 is 15 residues long. The DNA for the CDR3 is TGTGCCAGCAGCTTATCCGACAGGGGTAATGAAAAACTGTTTTTT. Translation: CASSLSDRGNEKLFF.

This clone was seen many times. The V and J genes are TRBV5-4 and TRBJ1-1; 8 nucleotides align to TRBD1. V gave up 4 bases and J gave up 4 bases; unmatched junction bases: 9. The CDR3 sequence is 15 residues long. Germline V lookup: CDR1 SGHNT, CDR2 YYREEE (reference sequence). This CDR3 is CASSRGQGFGTEAFF. The CDR3 DNA reads TGTGCCAGCAGCCGTGGACAGGGCTTCGGCACTGAAGCTTTCTTT. Using reference TRBV5-4 and TRBJ1-1 for the parts outside the CDR3, the full variable domain is ETGVTQSPTHLIKTRGQQVTLRCSSQSGHNTVSWYQQALGQGPQFIFQYYREEENGRGNFPPRFSGLQFPNYSSELNVNALELDDSALYLCASSRGQGFGTEAFFGQGTRLTVV.

This chain uses TRBV18 with TRBJ2-5; D is perhaps TRBD2 (6 bases). The CDR3 is made up of 16 amino acids. Germline V gene sequence: CDR1 KGHSH, CDR2 LQKENI. The V end lost 4 bases, the J end lost 2 bases, and 17 bases lay between the germline ends. As DNA, the CDR3 is TGTGCCAGCTCACTAACCGCGGGGAGTAGGCAAGAGACCCAGTACTTC. It specifies CASSLTAGSRQETQYF.

The chain joins TRBV5-4 to TRBJ1-3; the match to TRBD1 covers 10 bases. The CDR3 spans 15 residues. Germline assignment: CDR1 SGHNT and CDR2 YYREEE (reference sequence). The ends lost 4 bases at V and 4 bases at J; junction bases unmatched: 5. The DNA of the CDR3 is TGTGCCAGCAGCAAGGGGACAGGGGACGGAAACACCATATATTTT. Translated, it gives CASSKGTGDGNTIYF. The whole variable domain, filled in from reference TRBV5-4 and TRBJ1-3, reads ETGVTQSPTHLIKTRGQQVTLRCSSQSGHNTVSWYQQALGQGPQFIFQYYREEENGRGNFPPRFSGLQFPNYSSELNVNALELDDSALYLCASSKGTGDGNTIYFGEGSWLTVV.

This clone was seen a few times. Here the CDR3 reads CASSSDRGHTGELFF. The CDR3 DNA follows: TGTGCCAGCAGCTCGGACAGGGGTCACACCGGGGAGCTGTTTTTT. The rearrangement uses TRBV7-9 and TRBJ2-2, with 9 bases fitting TRBD1. CDR3 length equals 15 residues. From germline, CDR1 is SEHNR and CDR2 FQNEAQ (reference sequence). V was clipped by 4 bases and J by 3 bases; unmatched bases: 3.

This clone was observed once. CDR3 nucleotides: TGTGCCAGCAGCTTAGAAGGACTAGCGGGGGGCGAGCAGTACTTC. It encodes CASSLEGLAGGEQYF. The gene calls are TRBV7-9 and TRBJ2-7; 14 bases fit TRBD2. V gave up 1 base and J gave up 6 bases; unmatched junction bases: 2. The germline V gene has CDR1 SEHNR and CDR2 FQNEAQ (reference sequence). This CDR3 comprises 15 residues.

Written as DNA, the CDR3 is TGTGCCAGCGATGGGGACAGGGCTGCGAATTCACCCCTCCACTTT. Translation: CASDGDRAANSPLHF. V usage is TRBV2 and J usage is TRBJ1-6; TRBD1 aligns across 9 bases. In germline, CDR1 is SNHLY, CDR2 FYNNEI. V dropped 8 bases and J dropped 7; count of bases not matched to a gene: 9. This CDR3 has 15 residues.

The V and J genes are TRBV7-2 and TRBJ2-7; D call uncertain. The germline CDR1 and CDR2 sequences are SGHTA and FQGNSA. CDR3 size: 14 residues. Trimming left V 2 bases short and J 4 bases short, with 12 bases between. CDR3 bases: TGTGCCAGCAGCTTAAAAGTGGGCGAATACGAGCAGTACTTC. The encoded protein is CASSLKVGEYEQYF. The whole variable domain, filled in from reference TRBV7-2 and TRBJ2-7, reads GAGVSQSPSNKVTEKGKDVELRCDPISGHTALYWYRQSLGQGLEFLIYFQGNSAPDKSGLPSDRFSAERTGGSVSTLTIQRTQQEDSAVYLCASSLKVGEYEQYFGPGTRLTVT.

About this clone itself: Additional DNA sequences in this sample encode the identical CDR3. The V gene is TRBV2, the J gene TRBJ1-5; 11 bases line up with TRBD1. V shed 6 bases and J 4 bases; nucleotides not matched to a gene: 5. The germline V gene encodes CDR1 SNHLY and CDR2 FYNNEI. CDR3 length: 15 amino acids. CDR3 in DNA: TGTGCCAGCAGAGCCGGGACAGGGGGAAATCAGCCCCAGCATTTT. Residues: CASRAGTGGNQPQHF.

This clone was seen just once. This chain links TRBV6-2 or TRBV6-3 with TRBJ2-6; D is unresolved. CDR3 length equals 14 residues. CDR1 and CDR2 from the germline V gene are MNHEY and SVGEGT. V shed 2 bases and J shed 0 bases, with 2 bases lying between them. Written as DNA, the CDR3 is TGTGCCAGCAGTTACCACTCTGGGGCCAACGTCCTGACTTTC. It translates to CASSYHSGANVLTF.

The rearrangement links TRBV2 to TRBJ1-5; 7 bases are a match to TRBD1. Germline CDR1 SNHLY, CDR2 FYNNEI. V lost 4 bases, J lost 5 bases, and 5 bases stayed unmatched. The length of the CDR3 is 14 residues. The CDR3 sequence is CASSAQGSYQPQHF. In DNA form, the CDR3 reads TGTGCCAGCAGTGCACAGGGGTCTTATCAGCCCCAGCATTTT.

The chain recombines TRBV6-5 with TRBJ1-2; 9 bases align to TRBD1. The CDR3 has 13 amino acids. With 5 bases clipped from V and 8 bases from J, the junction kept 6 bases outside the gene matches. Germline-derived CDR1 and CDR2 are MNHEY and SVGAGI. The CDR3 DNA reads as TGTGCCAGCAGTAGAGGGACAGGGAGCGGCTACACCTTC. Protein product: CASSRGTGSGYTF.

CDR3 in amino acids: CASSLQGGVNTEAFF. Written as DNA, the CDR3 is TGTGCCAGCAGCTTACAGGGTGGAGTGAACACTGAAGCTTTCTTT. The rearrangement uses TRBV11-2 and TRBJ1-1, with D possibly being TRBD1 (5 bases). Trimming took off 2 bases at V and 0 bases at J, with 10 bases between the two ends. This CDR3 contains 15 residues. The germline V gene has CDR1 SGHAT and CDR2 FQNNGV. Variable domain in full (rest from reference TRBV11-2 and TRBJ1-1): EAGVAQSPRYKIIEKRQSVAFWCNPISGHATLYWYQQILGQGPKLLIQFQNNGVVDDSQLPKDRFSAERLKGVDSTLKIQPAKLEDSAVYLCASSLQGGVNTEAFFGQGTRLTVV.

V and J are TRBV6-5 and TRBJ2-1; 8 bases agree with TRBD1. CDR1 is MNHEY and CDR2 is SVGAGI in the germline V gene. The CDR3 consists of 16 residues. V was pared by 2 bases and J by 0 bases, with 3 bases of the junction left unmatched. CDR3 amino acids: CASSYRTGPSYNEQFF. The CDR3 bases are TGTGCCAGCAGTTACCGGACAGGGCCCTCCTACAATGAGCAGTTCTTC.

This sequence joins TRBV28 and TRBJ2-7; the match to TRBD2 covers 7 bases. Germline-derived CDR1 and CDR2 are MDHEN and SYDVKM. The junction had 13 bases not matched to a gene; V was cut back by 8 bases and J by 0 bases. The CDR3 sequence is 16 residues long. DNA of the CDR3: TGTGCCAGCGGCACGGGGTGGGGGGGAGGCTCCTACGAGCAGTACTTC. It translates to CASGTGWGGGSYEQYF.